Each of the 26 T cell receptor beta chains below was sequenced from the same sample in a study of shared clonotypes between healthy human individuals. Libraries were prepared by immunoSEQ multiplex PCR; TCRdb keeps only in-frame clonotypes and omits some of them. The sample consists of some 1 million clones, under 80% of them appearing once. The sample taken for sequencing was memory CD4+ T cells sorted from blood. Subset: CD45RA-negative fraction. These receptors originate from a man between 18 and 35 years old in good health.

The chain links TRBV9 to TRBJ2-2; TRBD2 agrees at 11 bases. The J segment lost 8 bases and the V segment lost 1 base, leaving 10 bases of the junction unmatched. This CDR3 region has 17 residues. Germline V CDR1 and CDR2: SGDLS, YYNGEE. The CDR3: CASSVQALAGGKGELFF. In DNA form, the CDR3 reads TGTGCCAGCAGCGTACAGGCGTTAGCGGGAGGGAAGGGGGAGCTGTTTTTT. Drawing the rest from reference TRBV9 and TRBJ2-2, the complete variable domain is DSGVTQTPKHLITATGQRVTLRCSPRSGDLSVYWYQQSLDQGLQFLIQYYNGEERAKGNILERFSAQQFPDLHSELNLSSLELGDSALYFCASSVQALAGGKGELFFGEGSRLTVL.

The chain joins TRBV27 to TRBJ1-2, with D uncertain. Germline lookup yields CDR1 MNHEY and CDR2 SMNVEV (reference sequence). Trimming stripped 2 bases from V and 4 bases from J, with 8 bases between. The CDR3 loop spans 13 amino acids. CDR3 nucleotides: TGTGCCAGCAGTTTACGGCCCGGCTATGGCTACACCTTC. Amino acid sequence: CASSLRPGYGYTF.

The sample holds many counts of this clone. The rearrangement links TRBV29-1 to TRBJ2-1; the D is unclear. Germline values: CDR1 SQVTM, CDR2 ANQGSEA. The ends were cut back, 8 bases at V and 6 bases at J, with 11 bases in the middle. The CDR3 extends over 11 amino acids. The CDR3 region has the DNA TGCAGCTTTCATAGTGGCAATGAGCAGTTCTTC. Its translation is CSFHSGNEQFF.

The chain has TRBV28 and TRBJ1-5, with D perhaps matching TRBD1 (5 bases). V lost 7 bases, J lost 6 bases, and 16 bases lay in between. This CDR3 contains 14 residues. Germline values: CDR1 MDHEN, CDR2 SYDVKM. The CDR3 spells CASTGGGSTQPQHF. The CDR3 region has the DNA TGTGCCAGCACCGGGGGGGGGTCCACTCAGCCCCAGCATTTT.

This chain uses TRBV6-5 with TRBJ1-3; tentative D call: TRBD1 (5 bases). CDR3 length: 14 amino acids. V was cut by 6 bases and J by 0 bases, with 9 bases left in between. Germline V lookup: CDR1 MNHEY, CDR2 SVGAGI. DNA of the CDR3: TGTGCCAGCAGAAGACAGAGCTCTGGAAACACCATATATTTT. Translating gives CASRRQSSGNTIYF.

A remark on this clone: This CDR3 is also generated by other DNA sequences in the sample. This chain's CDR3 is CASSPGLAGGPKQETQYF. CDR3 nucleotides: TGTGCCAGCTCACCAGGACTAGCGGGAGGGCCAAAGCAAGAGACCCAGTACTTC. The rearrangement links TRBV18 to TRBJ2-5, with 15 bases matching TRBD2. After removal of 2 bases from V and 2 bases from J, the junction contained 6 bases not matched to a gene. The CDR3 consists of 18 residues. Germline loops: CDR1 KGHSH, CDR2 LQKENI.

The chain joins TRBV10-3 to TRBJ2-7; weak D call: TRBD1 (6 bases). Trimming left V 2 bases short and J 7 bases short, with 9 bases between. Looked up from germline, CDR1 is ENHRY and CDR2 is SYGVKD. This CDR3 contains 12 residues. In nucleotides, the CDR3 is TGTGCCATCAGTGAGACAACAGGGGAGCAGTACTTC. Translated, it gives CAISETTGEQYF.

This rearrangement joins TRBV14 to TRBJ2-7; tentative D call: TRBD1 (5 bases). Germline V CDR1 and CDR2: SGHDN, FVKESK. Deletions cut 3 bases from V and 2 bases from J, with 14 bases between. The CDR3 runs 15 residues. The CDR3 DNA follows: TGTGCCAGCAGCCAGGGGCGACCGTCAGCCTACGAGCAGTACTTC. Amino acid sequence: CASSQGRPSAYEQYF.

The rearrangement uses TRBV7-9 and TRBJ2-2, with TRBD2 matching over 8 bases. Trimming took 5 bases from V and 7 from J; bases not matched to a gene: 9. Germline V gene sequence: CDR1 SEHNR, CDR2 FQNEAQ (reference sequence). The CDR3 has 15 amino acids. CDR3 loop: CASSVRSLAGGELFF. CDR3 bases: TGTGCCAGCAGCGTTCGGTCCCTAGCGGGCGGGGAGCTGTTTTTT.

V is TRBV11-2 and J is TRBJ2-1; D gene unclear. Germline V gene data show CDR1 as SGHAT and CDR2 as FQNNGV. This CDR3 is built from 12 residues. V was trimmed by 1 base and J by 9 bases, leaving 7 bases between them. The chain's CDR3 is CASSLVFFEQFF. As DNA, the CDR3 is TGTGCCAGCAGCTTAGTTTTTTTTGAGCAGTTCTTC.

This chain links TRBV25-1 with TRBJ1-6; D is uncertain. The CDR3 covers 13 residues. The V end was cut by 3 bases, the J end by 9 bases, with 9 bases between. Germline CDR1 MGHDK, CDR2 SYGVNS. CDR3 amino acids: CASSDAGSSPLHF. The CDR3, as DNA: TGTGCCAGCAGTGACGCGGGGAGTTCACCCCTCCACTTT.

Here the CDR3 DNA reads TGCAGGATGAACACAGACAGGGGGCTTCGTAATGAGCAGTTCTTC. Encoded protein: CRMNTDRGLRNEQFF. The V call is TRBV29-1, the J call TRBJ2-1; TRBD1 aligns across 10 bases. Germline-derived CDR1 and CDR2 are SQVTM and ANQGSEA. This CDR3 has 15 residues.

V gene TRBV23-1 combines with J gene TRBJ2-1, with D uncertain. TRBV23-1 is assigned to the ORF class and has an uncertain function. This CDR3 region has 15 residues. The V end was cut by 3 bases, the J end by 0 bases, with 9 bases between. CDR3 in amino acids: CASSHIGISYNEQFF. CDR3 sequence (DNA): TGCGCCAGCAGTCACATCGGAATCTCCTACAATGAGCAGTTCTTC.

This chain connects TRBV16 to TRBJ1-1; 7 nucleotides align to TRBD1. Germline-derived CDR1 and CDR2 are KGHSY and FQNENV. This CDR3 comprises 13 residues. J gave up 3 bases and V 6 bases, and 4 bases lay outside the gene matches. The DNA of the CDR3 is TGTGCCAGCAGTCTACAGGGGTACACTGAAGCTTTCTTT. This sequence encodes CASSLQGYTEAFF.

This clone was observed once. CDR3 sequence (DNA): TGCAGCGTTGCCTTACGACTAGCGAGAAGCACAGATACGCAGTATTTT. This codes for CSVALRLARSTDTQYF. J is TRBJ2-3 and V is TRBV29-1, with TRBD2 identical over 8 bases. The CDR3 is made up of 16 amino acids. Looked up from germline, CDR1 is SQVTM and CDR2 is ANQGSEA. Losses at the gene ends were 4 bases for V and 0 bases for J; bases not matched to a gene: 9.

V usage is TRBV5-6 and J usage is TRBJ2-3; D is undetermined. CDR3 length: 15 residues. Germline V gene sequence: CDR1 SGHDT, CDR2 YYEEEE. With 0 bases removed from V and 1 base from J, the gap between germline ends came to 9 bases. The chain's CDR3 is CASSLVGWGTDTQYF. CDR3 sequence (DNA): TGTGCCAGCAGCTTGGTTGGTTGGGGCACAGATACGCAGTATTTT.

The CDR3, as DNA: TGCGCCAGCAGACGAGAGACCCAGTACTTC. Translating it yields CASRRETQYF. The J gene is TRBJ2-5, the V gene TRBV10-1; D is ambiguous. This CDR3 is 10 amino acids long. Per germline, CDR1 WNHNN and CDR2 SYGVQD (reference sequence). The V and J ends lost 6 bases and 4 bases respectively, with 3 bases between them.

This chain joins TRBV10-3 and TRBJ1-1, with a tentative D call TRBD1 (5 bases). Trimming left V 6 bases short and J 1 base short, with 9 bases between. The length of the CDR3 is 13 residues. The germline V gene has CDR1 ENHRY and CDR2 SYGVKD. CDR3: CAIRQVSNTEAFF. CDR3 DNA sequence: TGTGCCATCAGACAGGTGTCGAACACTGAAGCTTTCTTT.

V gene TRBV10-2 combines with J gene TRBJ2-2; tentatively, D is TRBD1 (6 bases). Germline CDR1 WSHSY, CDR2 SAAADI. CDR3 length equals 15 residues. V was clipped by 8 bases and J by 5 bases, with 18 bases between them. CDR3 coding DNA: TGCGCCAGCTACATCCGGGACACAACAACCGGGGAGCTGTTTTTT. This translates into CASYIRDTTTGELFF.

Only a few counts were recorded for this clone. The CDR3 bases are TGTGCCAGCAGCCAAGATCTTGCTAGATACTACGAGCAGTACTTC. Protein product: CASSQDLARYYEQYF. This sequence joins TRBV14 and TRBJ2-7; D gene uncertain. The germline CDR1 and CDR2 sequences are SGHDN and FVKESK. This CDR3 spans 15 amino acids. V was trimmed by 0 bases and J by 3 bases, leaving 12 bases between them.

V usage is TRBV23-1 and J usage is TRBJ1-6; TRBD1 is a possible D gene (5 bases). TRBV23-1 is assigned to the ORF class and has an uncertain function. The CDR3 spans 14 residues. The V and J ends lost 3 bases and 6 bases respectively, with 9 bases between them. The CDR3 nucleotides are TGCGCCAGCAGTCATTTCGACAGTAATTCACCCCTCCACTTT. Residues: CASSHFDSNSPLHF.

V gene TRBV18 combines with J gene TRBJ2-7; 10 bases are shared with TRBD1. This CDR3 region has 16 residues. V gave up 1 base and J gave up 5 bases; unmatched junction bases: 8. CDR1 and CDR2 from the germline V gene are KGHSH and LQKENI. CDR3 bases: TGTGCCAGCTCACCACTTTCCGGGACAGGGGTGAACGAGCAGTACTTC. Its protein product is CASSPLSGTGVNEQYF.

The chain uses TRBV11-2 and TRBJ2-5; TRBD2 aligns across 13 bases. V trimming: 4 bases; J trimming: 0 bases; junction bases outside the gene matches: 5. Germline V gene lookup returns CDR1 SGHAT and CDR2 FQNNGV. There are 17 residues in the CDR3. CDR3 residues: CASSYRLAGGNQETQYF. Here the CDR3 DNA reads TGTGCCAGCAGCTACCGACTAGCGGGGGGAAACCAAGAGACCCAGTACTTC.

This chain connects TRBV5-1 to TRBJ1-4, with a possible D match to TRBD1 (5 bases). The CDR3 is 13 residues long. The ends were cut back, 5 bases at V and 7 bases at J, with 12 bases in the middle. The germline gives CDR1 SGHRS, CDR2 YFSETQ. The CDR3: CASRSGGVEKLFF. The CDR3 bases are TGCGCCAGCAGAAGCGGAGGGGTTGAAAAACTGTTTTTT.

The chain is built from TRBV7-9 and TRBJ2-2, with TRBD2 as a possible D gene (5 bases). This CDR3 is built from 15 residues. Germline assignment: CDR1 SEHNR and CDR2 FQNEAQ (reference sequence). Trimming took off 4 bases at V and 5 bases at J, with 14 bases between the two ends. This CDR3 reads CASSYARGVTGELFF. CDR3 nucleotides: TGTGCCAGCAGCTATGCCCGGGGAGTAACCGGGGAGCTGTTTTTT.

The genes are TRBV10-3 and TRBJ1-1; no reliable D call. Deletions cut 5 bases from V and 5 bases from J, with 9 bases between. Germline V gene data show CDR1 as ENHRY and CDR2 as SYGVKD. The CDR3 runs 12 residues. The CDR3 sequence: CAISFRGTEAFF. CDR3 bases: TGTGCCATCAGTTTTAGAGGGACTGAAGCTTTCTTT.